This T cell receptor (beta chain) was observed in a study of T cell responses to AZD1222 COVID-19 vaccine. Study-wide points: After two AZD1222 doses, spike-specific TCR breadth and depth rose versus day 0. A reported finding is that nearly half of spike-specific TCRs target unmutated variant regions.

Produced via immunoSEQ multiplex PCR; TCRdb's table is partial and in-frame only. The table lists some 69,000 clones, 80% of them singletons, with roughly 13% in the top ten. This CDR3 has 15 amino acids. The germline V and J ends were trimmed by 0 bases and 6 bases, with 15 bases remaining between them. Notes on this clone: Its antigen is not known.

Doses given second, at about 4 or about 12 weeks, were pooled. The sample here was peripheral blood, taken 28 days after the second AZD1222 dose. This clonotype was obtained from an adult who received the AZD1222 COVID-19 vaccine. This rearrangement joins TRBV23-1 to TRBJ2-7; D not certain. TRBV23-1 is classed as an ORF, of uncertain function. DNA for the CDR3: TGCGCCAGCAGTCAATCTCGGCAGTGTTTGTGCGAGCAGTACTTC. Translating gives CASSQSRQCLCEQYF.